Shown below are 32 T cell receptor beta chains from a single sample sequenced in a study of blood T cell repertoires in COVID-19. Some clones are missing from TCRdb's copy, which holds only in-frame ones; the method was immunoSEQ multiplex PCR. This sample yields about 380,000 clones, of which less than 85% are seen a single time; 3% to 4.5% belongs to the top ten. Specimen: peripheral blood. The receptors originated from a woman between 18 and 29 years old with acute or convalescent COVID-19.

CDR3 amino acids: CASSSGKQGRFTEAFF. As DNA, the CDR3 is TGTGCCAGCAGTTCAGGCAAACAGGGAAGGTTCACTGAAGCTTTCTTT. The gene calls are TRBV6-5 and TRBJ1-1; weak D call: TRBD1 (6 bases). V was trimmed by 4 bases and J by 4 bases, leaving 19 bases between them. This CDR3 has 16 residues. The germline V gene has CDR1 MNHEY and CDR2 SVGAGI.

The chain joins TRBV4-1 to TRBJ1-1; TRBD1 aligns across 7 bases. Trimming took 1 base from V and 3 from J; bases not matched to a gene: 2. Per the germline V gene, CDR1 is MGHRA and CDR2 is YSYEKL. The CDR3 has 14 residues. CDR3 in amino acids: CASSQGQGDTEAFF. The CDR3 nucleotides read TGCGCCAGCAGCCAAGGGCAGGGGGACACTGAAGCTTTCTTT.

The chain uses TRBV12-3 or TRBV12-4 and TRBJ1-1; D gene unclear. This CDR3 has 11 amino acids. Trimming removed 6 bases from V and 5 bases from J, with 7 bases in between. For the CDR3, the DNA is TGTGCCAGCAGGACTGAAACTGAAGCTTTCTTT. Encoded protein: CASRTETEAFF.

V and J are TRBV27 and TRBJ2-5, with 10 bases lining up with TRBD2. From germline, CDR1 is MNHEY and CDR2 SMNVEV (reference sequence). V was pared by 6 bases and J by 5 bases, with 12 bases of the junction left unmatched. The CDR3 is made up of 16 amino acids. CDR3 nucleotide sequence: TGTGCCAGCAGCTTACTAGCGGGGCTCCCAATGGAGACCCAGTACTTC. Translated, it gives CASSLLAGLPMETQYF.

V usage is TRBV5-1 and J usage is TRBJ1-5, with 8 bases matching TRBD1. The germline V gene has CDR1 SGHRS and CDR2 YFSETQ. The CDR3 loop spans 15 amino acids. The junction had 5 bases not matched to a gene; V was cut back by 4 bases and J by 2 bases. CDR3 loop: CASSTTGGGNQPQHF. The CDR3 bases are TGCGCCAGCAGCACAACAGGGGGAGGCAATCAGCCCCAGCATTTT.

The chain uses TRBV4-1 and TRBJ1-1, with TRBD1 as a possible D gene (5 bases). CDR3 size: 15 residues. V was shortened by 0 bases and J by 0 bases, with 8 bases between the two germline ends. Germline V CDR1 and CDR2: MGHRA, YSYEKL. The CDR3: CASSQDPGMNTEAFF. The CDR3 region has the DNA TGCGCCAGCAGCCAAGATCCAGGGATGAACACTGAAGCTTTCTTT.

The chain employs TRBV2 and TRBJ1-4, with 10 bases identical to TRBD1. The CDR3 sequence is 15 residues long. CDR1 is SNHLY, CDR2 FYNNEI, per germline. J was trimmed by 6 bases and V by 4 bases; bases with no gene match: 5. The CDR3 is CASSGQDRGDEKLFF. CDR3 nucleotides: TGTGCCAGCAGTGGCCAGGACAGGGGGGATGAAAAACTGTTTTTT.

Here the CDR3 reads CASSLSGQKDTQYF. CDR3 nucleotide sequence: TGTGCCAGCAGTTTATCAGGGCAGAAAGATACGCAGTATTTT. The rearrangement uses TRBV28 and TRBJ2-3; weak D call: TRBD1 (5 bases). The germline V gene encodes CDR1 MDHEN and CDR2 SYDVKM. The CDR3 has 14 amino acids. Trimming cost V 1 base and J 5 bases, with 10 bases left between them.

V and J are TRBV9 and TRBJ1-4, with 11 bases aligning to TRBD1. The V gene's germline CDR1 is SGDLS and CDR2 YYNGEE. The J segment lost 12 bases and the V segment lost 3 bases, leaving 7 bases of the junction unmatched. This CDR3 is 14 amino acids long. The CDR3 sequence: CASSAWTGGGQLFF. The DNA of the CDR3 is TGTGCCAGCAGCGCCTGGACAGGGGGCGGCCAACTGTTTTTT.

The genes are TRBV3-1 (or the pseudogene TRBV3-2) and TRBJ1-5; D is ambiguous. This CDR3 is 11 amino acids long. The germline V and J ends were trimmed by 4 bases and 15 bases, with 13 bases remaining between them. Germline values: CDR1 LGHDT, CDR2 YNNKEL (reference sequence). The CDR3 bases are TGTGCCAGCAGCCCCAGACTCGTACGGCATTTT. Its protein product is CASSPRLVRHF.

The chain joins TRBV7-2 to TRBJ2-2; the match to TRBD2 covers 7 bases. CDR3 length equals 17 residues. With V trimmed by 8 bases and J by 5 bases, 17 bases remained unmatched. Germline values: CDR1 SGHTA, CDR2 FQGNSA. CDR3 in amino acids: CASWSMWEGGTTGELFF. CDR3 bases: TGTGCCAGCTGGAGTATGTGGGAGGGAGGAACTACCGGGGAGCTGTTTTTT.

This clone was recorded once. This rearrangement joins TRBV28 to TRBJ2-1, with unresolved D. From germline, CDR1 is MDHEN and CDR2 SYDVKM. The V gene lost 5 bases and the J gene lost 0 bases, with 11 bases spanning the gap. This CDR3 is built from 15 residues. The CDR3 nucleotides are TGTGCCAGCAGTCCCGACTCTAGCTCCTACAATGAGCAGTTCTTC. It translates to CASSPDSSSYNEQFF. Full variable domain (rest looked up from reference TRBV28 and TRBJ2-1): DVKVTQSSRYLVKRTGEKVFLECVQDMDHENMFWYRQDPGLGLRLIYFSYDVKMKEKGDIPEGYSVSREKKERFSLILESASTNQTSMYLCASSPDSSSYNEQFFGPGTRLTVL.

This clone was seen only a few times. The J gene is TRBJ1-6, the V gene TRBV19; D is undetermined. Germline CDR1 LNHDA, CDR2 SQIVND (reference sequence). CDR3 length: 12 amino acids. Trimming removed 3 bases at V and 9 bases at J, with 6 bases between. CDR3 DNA sequence: TGTGCCAGTAGTATCGGCGGTTCACCCCTCCACTTT. Its protein product is CASSIGGSPLHF.

A single count supports this clone. The chain joins TRBV3-1 (or the pseudogene TRBV3-2) to TRBJ1-1, with TRBD1 as a possible D gene (5 bases). The V gene lost 0 bases and the J gene lost 4 bases, with 15 bases spanning the gap. CDR1 is LGHDT and CDR2 is YNNKEL in the germline V gene (reference sequence). The CDR3 sequence is 16 residues long. CDR3 loop: CASSQEAARGVTEAFF. The CDR3 DNA reads TGTGCCAGCAGCCAAGAGGCGGCCCGGGGGGTCACTGAAGCTTTCTTT.

The chain carries TRBV7-3 and TRBJ1-2, with 7 bases identical to TRBD1. Germline V CDR1 and CDR2: SGHTA, FQGTGA. The CDR3 extends over 13 amino acids. The J segment lost 4 bases and the V segment lost 5 bases, leaving 4 bases of the junction unmatched. The CDR3 spells CASSAGGSYGYTF. The CDR3 DNA follows: TGTGCCAGCAGCGCAGGGGGGAGCTATGGCTACACCTTC.

V usage is TRBV5-6 and J usage is TRBJ1-4; 7 bases are shared with TRBD1. The CDR3 totals 17 residues. The V segment lost 1 base and the J segment 8 bases; nucleotides outside the gene matches: 14. Germline assignment: CDR1 SGHDT and CDR2 YYEEEE. The CDR3 nucleotides are TGTGCCAGCAGCTTGACGAAGTGGTCAGGGGGTCGAGAAAAACTGTTTTTT. This sequence encodes CASSLTKWSGGREKLFF.

This clone was observed once. The J gene is TRBJ2-7, the V gene TRBV5-8; TRBD1 matches 7 bases. Germline V gives CDR1 SGHTS, CDR2 YDEGEE. The CDR3 runs 14 residues. Trimming removed 2 bases from V and 7 bases from J; junction bases left unmatched: 9. CDR3 residues: CASSFDSTGSEQYF. The CDR3 coding sequence is TGTGCCAGCAGCTTTGACTCGACAGGGAGTGAGCAGTACTTC.

The rearrangement links TRBV29-1 to TRBJ2-7; D is perhaps TRBD1 (5 bases). The V gene lost 6 bases and the J gene lost 1 base, with 13 bases spanning the gap. CDR3 size: 13 residues. The germline gives CDR1 SQVTM, CDR2 ANQGSEA. This CDR3 is CSVELGPSYEQYF. The CDR3 DNA is TGCAGCGTCGAATTGGGGCCGTCCTACGAGCAGTACTTC.

V is TRBV29-1 and J is TRBJ1-1; possibly TRBD1 for D (5 bases). There are 14 residues in the CDR3. CDR1 is SQVTM and CDR2 is ANQGSEA in the germline V gene. V shed 6 bases and J shed 0 bases, with 14 bases lying between them. The CDR3 nucleotides read TGCAGCGTGGGGGGTGATTACTTGAACACTGAAGCTTTCTTT. Amino acids: CSVGGDYLNTEAFF.

The chain links TRBV30 to TRBJ1-6; 9 bases line up with TRBD1. The trim removed 4 bases at V and 4 bases at J, leaving 5 bases unmatched. The CDR3 is 15 amino acids. Germline CDR1 reads GTSNPN; CDR2 reads SVGIG (reference sequence). In DNA, the CDR3 is TGTGCCTGGAACCGGGACAGGGAGTATAATTCACCCCTCCACTTT. As protein: CAWNRDREYNSPLHF.

The genes are TRBV18 and TRBJ2-7; a possible D gene is TRBD1 (5 bases). V was shortened by 3 bases and J by 3 bases, with 12 bases between the two germline ends. CDR1 is KGHSH, CDR2 LQKENI, per germline. The CDR3 covers 14 residues. DNA of the CDR3: TGTGCCAGCTCACCGTCGGCAGGGATCTACGAGCAGTACTTC. Translating gives CASSPSAGIYEQYF.

This chain joins TRBV10-3 and TRBJ2-3, with 7 bases identical to TRBD2. J lost 3 bases, V lost 3 bases, and 6 bases had no gene match. The CDR3 covers 15 residues. Germline-derived CDR1 and CDR2 are ENHRY and SYGVKD. The CDR3 DNA is TGTGCCATCAGTGAAGGACTAGGCGGGACAGATACGCAGTATTTT. Encoded protein: CAISEGLGGTDTQYF.

This clone was found once. At one end, the junction sequence differs from germline, possibly due to a read error. V is TRBV5-6 and J is TRBJ2-3; possible D gene TRBD1, 6 bases. The CDR3 has 15 amino acids. Germline V gene sequence: CDR1 SGHDT, CDR2 YYEEEE. The CDR3 loop is CASRLGQSRTDTQYF. CDR3 sequence (DNA): TGTGCCAGCAGGTTGGGACAAAGCAGGACAGATACGCAGTATTTT.

The rearrangement joins TRBV6-5 to TRBJ2-7; TRBD2 matches 8 bases. The germline V gene has CDR1 MNHEY and CDR2 SVGAGI. This CDR3 has 15 amino acids. The J segment lost 7 bases and the V segment lost 4 bases, leaving 12 bases of the junction unmatched. The CDR3 sequence: CASSSREGFRLEQYF. The CDR3, as DNA: TGTGCCAGCAGTTCTCGGGAGGGCTTCAGGTTGGAGCAGTACTTC.

V and J are TRBV9 and TRBJ2-1; TRBD2 agrees at 10 bases. The CDR3 totals 14 residues. Germline V gene sequence: CDR1 SGDLS, CDR2 YYNGEE. With 3 bases clipped from V and 5 bases from J, the junction kept 2 bases outside the gene matches. Here the CDR3 reads CASSESGRDNEQFF. The CDR3, as DNA: TGTGCCAGCAGCGAAAGCGGGAGGGACAATGAGCAGTTCTTC.

This clone occurred a few times. The V and J genes are TRBV5-6 and TRBJ1-5, with 9 bases fitting TRBD1. Losses at the gene ends were 4 bases for V and 7 bases for J; bases not matched to a gene: 9. CDR1 is SGHDT, CDR2 YYEEEE, per germline. The CDR3 has 15 residues. The CDR3 DNA reads TGTGCCAGCAGCCGCACAGGGGGCGCCGGCCAGCCCCAGCATTTT. Its translation is CASSRTGGAGQPQHF.

The V gene is TRBV9, the J gene TRBJ2-1; D possibly corresponds to TRBD2 (6 bases). Per the germline V gene, CDR1 is SGDLS and CDR2 is YYNGEE. The CDR3 contains 16 residues. Trimming cost V 4 bases and J 4 bases, with 18 bases left between them. The CDR3: CASSPEVRGAYNEQFF. DNA for the CDR3: TGTGCCAGCAGCCCCGAAGTGCGGGGTGCATACAATGAGCAGTTCTTC.

The V gene is TRBV7-9, the J gene TRBJ2-2, with D uncertain. Trimming cost V 0 bases and J 5 bases, with 7 bases left between them. This CDR3 has 14 amino acids. The germline gives CDR1 SEHNR, CDR2 FQNEAQ (reference sequence). The CDR3 region has the DNA TGTGCCAGCAGCTTAGCCAGCGTGACCGGGGAGCTGTTTTTT. Encoded protein: CASSLASVTGELFF.

This clone was found once. The chain has TRBV19 and TRBJ1-1; D is ambiguous. The germline CDR1 and CDR2 sequences are LNHDA and SQIVND (reference sequence). Trimming removed 8 bases at V and 1 base at J, with 5 bases between. The CDR3 length is 11 residues. The CDR3 bases are TGTGCCAGTTTTCGGAACACTGAAGCTTTCTTT. Its protein product is CASFRNTEAFF.

This clone was counted once. The CDR3 sequence is CASSYSSRQGGYTF. The CDR3 DNA sequence: TGTGCCAGCAGTTACTCTTCCCGGCAGGGGGGCTACACCTTC. This rearrangement joins TRBV6-5 to TRBJ1-2, with D perhaps matching TRBD1 (6 bases). With 0 bases removed from V and 8 bases from J, the gap between germline ends came to 13 bases. The CDR3 is 14 residues long. Germline CDR1 reads MNHEY; CDR2 reads SVGAGI.

The CDR3 DNA is TGTGCCAGCAGCGTAGATGGGCGCAGCGGTGGGGCCAACGTCCTGACTTTC. It specifies CASSVDGRSGGANVLTF. This chain joins TRBV9 and TRBJ2-6, with D perhaps matching TRBD2 (5 bases). Trimming removed 0 bases at V and 3 bases at J, with 13 bases between. The length of the CDR3 is 17 residues. Germline V gene data show CDR1 as SGDLS and CDR2 as YYNGEE.

The sample holds a few counts of this clone. This chain joins TRBV10-2 and TRBJ2-7; D might be TRBD1 or TRBD2, each matching 7 bases. The CDR3 has 13 residues. CDR1 and CDR2 from the germline V gene are WSHSY and SAAADI. V was clipped by 10 bases and J by 5 bases, with 18 bases between them. The CDR3 DNA follows: TGCGCCATCAGCGGGACAGAACGAAACGAGCAGTACTTC. The encoded protein is CAISGTERNEQYF.